This T cell receptor (beta chain) appears in the sequencing data of a study of blood T cells in healthy people across ages. With a J-beta primer mix and a sample-barcoded 5' primer, a second PCR ran about 6 to 11 cycles. TCRdb used MiXCR to reprocess the 5' RACE reads, holding one entry per CDR3 protein. Of about 1.1 million distinct CDR3 sequences in the sample, more than 30% were seen once. Germline CDR1 is SNHLY and CDR2 is FYNNEI. The CDR3 consists of 16 residues. V lost 7 bases, J lost 0 bases, and 17 bases lay in between. This clonotype was seen a single time. The source material was blood. This TCR came from a man in his late teens or twenties in good health. The chain recombines TRBV2 with TRBJ2-3; no clear D. The CDR3 reads CASNSPRQFSTDTQYF. The DNA for the CDR3 is TGTGCCAGCAACTCCCCTCGGCAGTTTAGCACAGATACGCAGTATTTT.